The rows below give T cell receptor beta chains drawn from one sample of a study of T cells in Graves' hyperthyroidism and ophthalmopathy. TCRdb used MiXCR to reprocess the multiplex PCR reads, holding one entry per CDR3 protein. The sample carries roughly 240,000 distinct CDR3 sequences, about a sixth recorded once. The source material was blood. The origin of the receptors is a woman between 18 and 29 years old with Graves' ophthalmopathy. Both conserved end residues are part of each CDR3. Size values are once, few and many counts, or a class for expanded clones, and some rows have none.

v_call,clone_size,j_call,cdr3_aa
TRBV4-1,many,TRBJ2-1,CASSPTTSGYNEQFF
TRBV9,many,TRBJ1-1,CASSVDAVGNTEAFF
TRBV24-1,NA,TRBJ2-7,CATSDGTVNYEQYF
TRBV3-1,NA,TRBJ2-3,CASSQATVSTDTQYF
TRBV20-1,many,TRBJ2-7,CSAPRGSSYEQYF
TRBV24-1,many,TRBJ2-2,CATSDPGQGDTGELFF
TRBV5-1,many,TRBJ2-1,CASSGFQNYNEQFF
TRBV20-1,many,TRBJ2-1,CSANSMTGTSGRLPYNEQFF
TRBV4-3,many,TRBJ2-3,CASSQAWDSRGTDTQYF
TRBV7-9,many,TRBJ1-3,CASRRDASGNTIYF
TRBV30,NA,TRBJ1-2,CAWTQSGTGGGYTF
TRBV12-5,many,TRBJ2-7,CASGRDTSYEQYF
TRBV13,many,TRBJ1-2,CASSLEQGYGYTF
TRBV27,many,TRBJ2-7,CASGQGESYEQYF
TRBV20-1,many,TRBJ2-7,CSARGYQDRPDEQYF
TRBV28,NA,TRBJ2-2,CASLRKGAGELFF
TRBV18,many,TRBJ1-5,CASSPVPQGGPNQPQHF
TRBV28,NA,TRBJ2-2,CASSLSGQGTTGELFF
TRBV27,many,TRBJ2-1,CASGTSGYNEQFF
TRBV13,many,TRBJ2-4,CASSLKGRREHIQYF
TRBV28,many,TRBJ1-1,CASSLGVNTEAFF
TRBV18,many,TRBJ1-2,CASSPGGGDGYTF
TRBV7-8,many,TRBJ2-1,CASSLPGRTYNEQFF
TRBV7-2,many,TRBJ2-3,CASSPRSGSRGDTQYF
TRBV28,many,TRBJ1-2,CASTGPVPLSSQAGRRVAF
TRBV4-2,many,TRBJ2-4,CASSPMLSDIQYF
TRBV11-2,many,TRBJ2-7,CASSFAGGTSDYEQYF
TRBV7-9,many,TRBJ1-1,CASSVPGHVNTEAFF
TRBV20-1,NA,TRBJ1-6,CSAEGQGAPLHF
TRBV20-1,many,TRBJ1-1,CSARGDRGSLRGEAFF
TRBV27,many,TRBJ1-1,CASSLSRGMNTEAFF